The sequence of this T cell receptor beta chain was determined in a study of shared clonotypes between healthy human individuals (dated by TCRdb to the early 2020s). Regarding the complete study: The cohort included three men and a couple of women between 18 and 49 years of age. For each donor, CD4 naive and CD4 memory were each given three plates, CD8 naive was given two plates, and CD8 memory was given one plate. The study deeply sequenced blood TCR repertoires of five healthy adults to estimate repertoire size and the extent of clonotype sharing between individuals. To increase sequencing depth and limit assay-specific biases, different laboratories used diverse techniques to prepare libraries and sequence TCR repertoires. Each donor's leukapheresis produced roughly between roughly 0.94 and 9.5 billion PBMCs.

To note about this clone: Its antigen is unknown. No per-base quality is available; no much larger clone lies one base away.

Study-wide conclusions, independent of this receptor: Incomplete sequencing was indicated by rarefaction of sorted-subset datasets, despite the large sequencing depth. Because the study included only a small number of donors, the genetic and exposure-history diversity represented was limited. Pairwise subsampling led to the expectation that sequencing depth would affect the degree of clonotype sharing among donors. Higher generation probabilities were observed for clonotypes shared by all four sorted-subset donors than for non-shared clonotypes. Sharing across a few donors was observed for around 4.8% of naive CD4, about 3.2% of naive CD8, about 2.5% of memory CD4, and over 0.3% of memory CD8 clonotypes. Estimated clonotype richness was generally larger for naive than for memory subsets. Sampling was restricted to blood, and TCR repertoires in tissue are likely to differ from TCR repertoires in blood.

The CDR3 numbers 13 residues from cysteine through phenylalanine. Of the read, only the CDR3 DNA is kept; its 39 bases are in frame from base 1. After removal of 8 bases from V and 6 bases from J, the junction retains 7 bases not matched to a gene. For CDR1 and CDR2, the germline V gene lists MDHEN and SYDVKM. Using the deep immunoSEQ assay, TCR CDR3 regions were amplified from genomic DNA by multiplex PCR. Extracted genomic DNA from each cell subset was spread evenly across all wells of several immunoSEQ 96-well plates, with each plate serving as a replicate. Each replicate PCR for sorted subsets received about 0.2 ug genomic DNA, equal to some 32,000 T cell genomes. Purified libraries were measured with a Qubit 3.0 fluorometer, size-checked on a Bioanalyzer 2100, and measured again with the KAPA Library Quantification kit. Every immunoSEQ 96-well plate was sequenced on a separate single-read 150-cycle Illumina NextSeq 550 flow cell. In the authors' own workflow: Because only junctional sequences without quality scores were contained in the immunoSEQ output, filtering matching that applied to full-length reads could not be performed. To assign V/J genes and CDR3, sequences were annotated using PyIR, a Python wrapper for IgBLAST v1.9, with IMGT germline references. Reads were removed for weak V/J assignments (E-value above 1e-6), missing CDR3, stop codons, out-of-frame junctions, or ambiguous translated residues. V3J clonotypes were defined as sequences sharing the same inferred V gene, J gene, and CDR3 amino acid sequence. Percentage overlap between repertoires was computed as shared unique clonotypes divided by the size of the smaller repertoire. Repertoire richness was assessed with RTK rarefaction, the Chao1 estimator, and Recon v2.1 estimates of unobserved clonotypes. For all TCRbeta clonotypes obtained by the gDNA method from a few donors, generation probabilities were computed with OLGA. This immuneACCESS table, as held by TCRdb, lists in-frame sequences with V and J called but not all clones. Of the missing ones, under half trace to an unresolved V gene in checked studies; the others have no known cause. V, J and clone size derive from that table, while D and trimming were established from the DNA sequence. The table for this sample lists about 2.5 million clones; 85% to 95% of them were counted only once. The top ten constitute about 0.41% of the sample.

The donors were healthy, HIV-negative adults with no recently reported acute infections or vaccinations. Only Caucasian adults living in Nashville, Tennessee, USA were represented among the donors. Magnetic negative selection was used to enrich CD4+ T cells, after which naive cells were positively selected on CD45RA and the negative fraction became the memory subset. Blood was obtained by leukapheresis, after which PBMCs were separated by Ficoll-Histopaque density gradient centrifugation and cryopreserved in liquid nitrogen vapor phase. Analytical flow cytometry was used to check the purity and quantity of every magnetically sorted T cell population. Genomic DNA was isolated from every sorted fraction and measured by UV absorbance on a Nanodrop 2000c.

The sequence is built from TRBV28 and TRBJ2-4, with TRBD1 matching 7 junction bases. This receptor was taken from a man aged 18 to 30 in good health. Some clones in this sample may be carry-over from other donors' samples. Material for sequencing was naive CD4+ T cells from PBMCs. The intended sense of this specimen's cell subset or site label: CD45RA+ positively selected. The nucleotide sequence reads as follows: TGTGCCAGCGGGACAGTACTAGGAAACATTCAGTACTTC. It encodes CASGTVLGNIQYF.